This T cell receptor (beta chain) was identified in a study of blood T cell repertoires in COVID-19. Using immunoSEQ multiplex PCR, the repertoire was profiled, and TCRdb retains in-frame clones only, with some absent. The table shows some 28,000 clones, with about 90% occurring only once. The CDR3 consists of 15 residues. The germline V gene encodes CDR1 LNHNV and CDR2 YYDKDF (reference sequence). The V gene lost 0 bases and the J gene lost 0 bases, with 5 bases spanning the gap. Sequencing input: peripheral blood. The gene calls are TRBV15 and TRBJ1-4; D is uncertain. The clonotype was recovered from a human donor in a cohort sampled during active COVID-19. The CDR3: CATSRDPATNEKLFF. In nucleotides, the CDR3 is TGTGCCACCAGCAGAGATCCAGCAACTAATGAAAAACTGTTTTTT.